The text below deals with one TCR beta chain. This sample is part of a study of cytomegalovirus exposure and HLA in healthy donors. Study as a whole: Sequencing of 180 million or so T cells in an earlier analysis found some 100 million unique TCR beta sequences.

PCR used 60 Vbeta primers and 13 Jbeta primers. Here immunoSEQ multiplex PCR was the method, and the copy in TCRdb shows in-frame clones only, minus some. The table includes around 90,000 clones, nearly 80% detected once. CDR1 is SGHTA, CDR2 FQGNSA, per germline. The CDR3 has 14 residues. Trimming cost V 1 base and J 1 base, with 5 bases left between them. V is TRBV7-2 and J is TRBJ1-3; no clear D gene. This clonotype was obtained from a woman between 40 and 50 years old in good health and CMV-seronegative. The sample consisted of PBMCs. For the CDR3, the DNA is TGTGCCAGCAGCTTAGGCGGATCTGGAAACACCATATATTTT. The encoded protein is CASSLGGSGNTIYF.